This TCR beta chain is drawn from a study of T cell repertoires in cytomegalovirus infection. This clonotype was recorded many times. V was clipped by 0 bases and J by 8 bases, with 15 bases between them. This CDR3 spans 15 amino acids. The germline CDR1 and CDR2 sequences are SGDLS and YYNGEE. TCRdb ran MiXCR on the reads and lists one entry per CDR3 protein. The repertoire has approximately 190,000 distinct CDR3 sequences, about a tenth of them found once; the top ten carry roughly 5.1%. This rearrangement joins TRBV9 to TRBJ2-1; a possible D gene is TRBD2 (6 bases). This sequence was found in a human donor in good health (CMV status not recorded). Some clones in this sample may be carry-over from other donors' samples. Sequences were obtained from PBMCs. The CDR3 coding sequence is TGTGCCAGCAGCGTAGAATTACTAGCCTTCGATGAGCAGTTCTTC. This translates into CASSVELLAFDEQFF.